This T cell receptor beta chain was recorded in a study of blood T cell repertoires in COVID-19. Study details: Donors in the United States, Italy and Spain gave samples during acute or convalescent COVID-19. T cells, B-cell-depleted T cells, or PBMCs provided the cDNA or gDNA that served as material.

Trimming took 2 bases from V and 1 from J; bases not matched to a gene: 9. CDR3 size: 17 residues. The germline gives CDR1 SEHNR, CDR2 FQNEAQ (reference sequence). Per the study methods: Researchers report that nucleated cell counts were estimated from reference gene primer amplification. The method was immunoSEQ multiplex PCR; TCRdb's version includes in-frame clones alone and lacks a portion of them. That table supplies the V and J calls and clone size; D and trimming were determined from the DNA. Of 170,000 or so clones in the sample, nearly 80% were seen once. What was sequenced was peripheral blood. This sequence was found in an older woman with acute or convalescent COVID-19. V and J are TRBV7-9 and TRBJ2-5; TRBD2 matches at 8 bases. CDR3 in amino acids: CASSLTSGGGGQETQYF. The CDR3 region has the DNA TGTGCCAGCAGCTTAACATCGGGAGGGGGAGGCCAAGAGACCCAGTACTTC. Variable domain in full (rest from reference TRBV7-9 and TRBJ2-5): DTGVSQNPRHKITKRGQNVTFRCDPISEHNRLYWYRQTLGQGPEFLTYFQNEAQLEKSRLLSDRFSAERPKGSFSTLEIQRTEQGDSAMYLCASSLTSGGGGQETQYFGPGTRLLVL.